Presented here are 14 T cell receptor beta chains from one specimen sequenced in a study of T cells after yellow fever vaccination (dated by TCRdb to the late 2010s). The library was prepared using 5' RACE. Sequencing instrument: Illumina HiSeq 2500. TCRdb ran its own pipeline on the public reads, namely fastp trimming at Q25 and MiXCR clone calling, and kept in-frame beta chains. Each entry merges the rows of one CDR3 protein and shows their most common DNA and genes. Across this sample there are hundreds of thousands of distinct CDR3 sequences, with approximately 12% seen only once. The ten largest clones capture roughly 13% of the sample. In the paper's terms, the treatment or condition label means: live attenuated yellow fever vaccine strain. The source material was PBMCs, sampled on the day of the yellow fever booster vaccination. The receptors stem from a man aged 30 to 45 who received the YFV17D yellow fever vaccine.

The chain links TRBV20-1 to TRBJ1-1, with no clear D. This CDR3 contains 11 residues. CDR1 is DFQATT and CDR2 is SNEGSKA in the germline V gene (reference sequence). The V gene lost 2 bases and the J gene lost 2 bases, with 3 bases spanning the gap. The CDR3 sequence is CSARYNTEAFF. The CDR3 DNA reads TGCAGTGCTAGATATAACACTGAAGCTTTCTTT.

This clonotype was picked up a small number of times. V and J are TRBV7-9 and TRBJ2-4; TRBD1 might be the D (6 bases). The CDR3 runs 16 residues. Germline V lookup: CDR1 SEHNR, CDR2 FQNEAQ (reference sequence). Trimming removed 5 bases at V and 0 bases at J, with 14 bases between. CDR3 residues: CASSPQDSLAKNIQYF. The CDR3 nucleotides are TGTGCCAGCAGCCCCCAGGACAGCCTAGCCAAAAACATTCAGTACTTC.

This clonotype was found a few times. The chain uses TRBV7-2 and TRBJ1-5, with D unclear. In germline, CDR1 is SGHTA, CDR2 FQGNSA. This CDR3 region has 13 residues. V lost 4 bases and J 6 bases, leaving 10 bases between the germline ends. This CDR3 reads CASSSSFVQPQHF. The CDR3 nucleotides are TGTGCCAGCAGCTCTTCATTTGTTCAGCCCCAGCATTTT.

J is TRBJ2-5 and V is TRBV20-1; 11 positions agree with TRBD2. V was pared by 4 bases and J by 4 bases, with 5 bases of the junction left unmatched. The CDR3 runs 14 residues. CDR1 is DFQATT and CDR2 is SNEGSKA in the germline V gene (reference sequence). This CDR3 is CSAILAGEGETQYF. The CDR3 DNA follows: TGCAGTGCTATACTAGCGGGAGAAGGAGAGACCCAGTACTTC.

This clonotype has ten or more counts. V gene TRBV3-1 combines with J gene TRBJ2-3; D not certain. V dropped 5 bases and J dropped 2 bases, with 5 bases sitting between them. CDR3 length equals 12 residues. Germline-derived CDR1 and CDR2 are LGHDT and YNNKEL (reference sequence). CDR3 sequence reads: CASSFITDTQYF. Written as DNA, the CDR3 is TGTGCCAGCAGCTTTATCACAGATACGCAGTATTTT.

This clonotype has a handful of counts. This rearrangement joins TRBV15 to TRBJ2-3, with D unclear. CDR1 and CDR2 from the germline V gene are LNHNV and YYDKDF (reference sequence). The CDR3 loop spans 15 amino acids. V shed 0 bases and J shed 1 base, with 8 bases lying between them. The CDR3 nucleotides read TGTGCCACCAGCAGAGATCCTGGGGGCACAGATACGCAGTATTTT. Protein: CATSRDPGGTDTQYF.

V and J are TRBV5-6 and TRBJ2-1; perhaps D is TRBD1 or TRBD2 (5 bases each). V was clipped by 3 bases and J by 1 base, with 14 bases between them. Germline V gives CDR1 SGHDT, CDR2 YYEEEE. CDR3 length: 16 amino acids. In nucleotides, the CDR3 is TGTGCCAGCAGCTCCCCCCTGGGGGAGTCCTACAATGAGCAGTTCTTC. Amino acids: CASSSPLGESYNEQFF.

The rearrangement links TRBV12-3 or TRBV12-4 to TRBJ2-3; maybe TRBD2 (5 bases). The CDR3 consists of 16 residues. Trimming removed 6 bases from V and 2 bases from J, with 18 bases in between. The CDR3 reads CASSLNPRGTTDTQYF. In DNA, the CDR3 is TGTGCCAGCAGCCTCAACCCCCGGGGAACCACAGATACGCAGTATTTT.

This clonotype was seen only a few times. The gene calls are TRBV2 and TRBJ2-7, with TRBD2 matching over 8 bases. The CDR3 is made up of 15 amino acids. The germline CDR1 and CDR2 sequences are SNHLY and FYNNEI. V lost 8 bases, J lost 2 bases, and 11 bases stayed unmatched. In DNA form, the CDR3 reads TGTGCCAGCGGTATCGGACTAGCTGCAACCTACGAGCAGTACTTC. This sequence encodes CASGIGLAATYEQYF. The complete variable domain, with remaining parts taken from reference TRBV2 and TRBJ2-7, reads EPEVTQTPSHQVTQMGQEVILRCVPISNHLYFYWYRQILGQKVEFLVSFYNNEISEKSEIFDDQFSVERPDGSNFTLKIRSTKLEDSAMYFCASGIGLAATYEQYFGPGTRLTVT.

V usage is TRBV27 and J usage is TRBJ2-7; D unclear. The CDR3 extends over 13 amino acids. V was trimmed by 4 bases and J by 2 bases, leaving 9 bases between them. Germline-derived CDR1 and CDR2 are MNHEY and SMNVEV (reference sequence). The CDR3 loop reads CASSSRPTYEQYF. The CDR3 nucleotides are TGTGCCAGCAGTTCGCGGCCCACCTACGAGCAGTACTTC.

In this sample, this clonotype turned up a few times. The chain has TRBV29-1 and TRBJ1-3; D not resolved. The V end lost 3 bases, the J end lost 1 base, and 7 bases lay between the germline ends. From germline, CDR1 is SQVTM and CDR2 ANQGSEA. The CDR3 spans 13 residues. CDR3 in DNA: TGCAGCGTTGAGGCGGGATCTGGAAACACCATATATTTT. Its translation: CSVEAGSGNTIYF. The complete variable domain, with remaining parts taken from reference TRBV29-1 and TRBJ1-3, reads SAVISQKPSRDICQRGTSLTIQCQVDSQVTMMFWYRQQPGQSLTLIATANQGSEATYESGFVIDKFPISRPNLTFSTLTVSNMSPEDSSIYLCSVEAGSGNTIYFGEGSWLTVV.

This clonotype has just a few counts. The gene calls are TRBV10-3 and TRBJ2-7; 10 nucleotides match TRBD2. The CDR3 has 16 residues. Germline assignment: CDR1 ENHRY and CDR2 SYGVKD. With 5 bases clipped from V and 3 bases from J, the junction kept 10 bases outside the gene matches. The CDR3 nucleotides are TGTGCCATCAGTAGCCCTATAGCGGGAGGACGCTACGAGCAGTACTTC. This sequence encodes CAISSPIAGGRYEQYF.

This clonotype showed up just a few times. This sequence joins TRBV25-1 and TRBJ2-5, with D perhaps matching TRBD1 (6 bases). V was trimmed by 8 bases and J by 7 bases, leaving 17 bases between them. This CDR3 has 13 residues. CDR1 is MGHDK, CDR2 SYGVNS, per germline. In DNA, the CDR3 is TGTGCCAGCCAAAAGGGGGTAACTGCGACCCAGTACTTC. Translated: CASQKGVTATQYF.

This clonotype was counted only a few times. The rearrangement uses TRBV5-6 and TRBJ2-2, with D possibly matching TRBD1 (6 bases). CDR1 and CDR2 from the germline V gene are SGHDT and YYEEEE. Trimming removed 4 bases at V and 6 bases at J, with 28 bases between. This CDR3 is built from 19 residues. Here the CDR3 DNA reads TGTGCCAGCAGCCCATTGTCGGGAACAGGGAGAGGGTCGGCCGGGGAGCTGTTTTTT. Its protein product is CASSPLSGTGRGSAGELFF. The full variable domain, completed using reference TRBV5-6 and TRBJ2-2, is DAGVTQSPTHLIKTRGQQVTLRCSPKSGHDTVSWYQQALGQGPQFIFQYYEEEERQRGNFPDRFSGHQFPNYSSELNVNALLLGDSALYLCASSPLSGTGRGSAGELFFGEGSRLTVL.